Following are 28 T cell receptor beta chains from one sample sequenced in a study of cytomegalovirus exposure and HLA in healthy donors. Amplification used 60 Vbeta primers and 13 Jbeta primers. Produced via immunoSEQ multiplex PCR; TCRdb's table is partial and in-frame only. The sample consists of around 130,000 clones, roughly four fifths of them appearing once. The material sequenced was PBMCs. The receptors here all came from a woman between 55 and 75 years old in good health and CMV-seronegative.

The V call is TRBV18, the J call TRBJ2-1; the match to TRBD1 covers 8 bases. The CDR3 consists of 17 residues. V shed 3 bases and J 4 bases; nucleotides not matched to a gene: 11. The V gene's germline CDR1 is KGHSH and CDR2 LQKENI. CDR3 in DNA: TGTGCCAGCTCACCCCAGACAGGGGTGGGGGCATACAATGAGCAGTTCTTC. This encodes CASSPQTGVGAYNEQFF.

J is TRBJ2-2 and V is TRBV7-3; TRBD1 aligns across 10 bases. CDR1 SGHTA and CDR2 FQGTGA come from the germline V gene. With V trimmed by 5 bases and J by 5 bases, 8 bases remained unmatched. There are 16 residues in the CDR3. CDR3 DNA: TGTGCCAGCAGCGCGCGGACAGGGGGTCTAACCGGGGAGCTGTTTTTT. It codes for CASSARTGGLTGELFF.

The V gene is TRBV9, the J gene TRBJ2-3, with 7 nucleotides matching TRBD2. Trimming removed 0 bases from V and 2 bases from J; junction bases left unmatched: 6. There are 16 residues in the CDR3. Germline values: CDR1 SGDLS, CDR2 YYNGEE. Here the CDR3 DNA reads TGTGCCAGCAGCGTAGATGAAGCGGGGAACACAGATACGCAGTATTTT. This translates into CASSVDEAGNTDTQYF.

This clone was found once. CDR3 coding DNA: TGTGCCAGCAGTCTTCCCGGGGTTGCGGGGGGAACAGATACGCAGTATTTT. Translation: CASSLPGVAGGTDTQYF. This chain connects TRBV27 to TRBJ2-3, with 8 bases lining up with TRBD2. V shed 5 bases, J shed 3 bases, and the junction held 13 bases outside the gene matches. CDR1 is MNHEY, CDR2 SMNVEV, per germline (reference sequence). This CDR3 has 17 amino acids.

The V and J genes are TRBV27 and TRBJ2-7; 12 bases match TRBD2. Germline loops: CDR1 MNHEY, CDR2 SMNVEV (reference sequence). This CDR3 contains 18 residues. V gave up 4 bases and J gave up 7 bases; unmatched junction bases: 17. The CDR3 loop is CASSSLSHLAGGPGEQYF. The CDR3 DNA is TGTGCCAGCAGTTCGTTATCCCACCTAGCGGGAGGGCCTGGGGAGCAGTACTTC.

This chain joins TRBV6-6 and TRBJ2-5, with TRBD2 as a possible D gene (5 bases). Germline values: CDR1 MNHNY, CDR2 SVGAGI (reference sequence). The ends were cut back, 0 bases at V and 4 bases at J, with 9 bases in the middle. CDR3 length: 14 amino acids. CDR3 in DNA: TGTGCCAGCAGTTACTCTAGCGATGGAGAGACCCAGTACTTC. This gives the protein CASSYSSDGETQYF.

The chain recombines TRBV18 with TRBJ1-2; tentative D call: TRBD1 (6 bases). The CDR3 loop spans 16 amino acids. The germline CDR1 and CDR2 sequences are KGHSH and LQKENI. V shed 6 bases and J shed 4 bases, with 21 bases lying between them. The CDR3 sequence is CASSLYTGMESYGYTF. The CDR3 nucleotides are TGTGCCAGCTCGCTCTATACAGGGATGGAAAGCTATGGCTACACCTTC.

This clone has more than one count but fewer than ten. The chain links TRBV29-1 to TRBJ1-2, with D hard to call. Trimming pared 7 bases from V and 6 bases from J, leaving 9 bases between. CDR1 and CDR2 (germline): SQVTM, ANQGSEA. CDR3 length: 10 residues. The CDR3 spells CSAGLDGYTF. CDR3 in DNA: TGCAGCGCTGGACTCGATGGCTACACCTTC.

The chain joins TRBV4-2 to TRBJ2-3, with 9 bases aligning to TRBD2. CDR3 length: 16 residues. J gave up 5 bases and V 0 bases, and 6 bases lay outside the gene matches. In germline, CDR1 is LGHNA, CDR2 YNFKEQ. The CDR3 DNA follows: TGTGCCAGCAGCCAAGATCGGGCAGCGGGGGGAGATACGCAGTATTTT. Protein product: CASSQDRAAGGDTQYF.

The chain couples TRBV2 to TRBJ1-3; D gene ambiguous. Germline CDR1 reads SNHLY; CDR2 reads FYNNEI. The CDR3 is 16 amino acids. V was clipped by 6 bases and J by 0 bases, with 15 bases between them. CDR3: CASSLRLHDSGNTIYF. The CDR3 DNA reads as TGTGCCAGCAGCCTCAGACTTCATGACTCTGGAAACACCATATATTTT. Combining the CDR3 with reference TRBV2 and TRBJ1-3 gives the whole variable domain EPEVTQTPSHQVTQMGQEVILRCVPISNHLYFYWYRQILGQKVEFLVSFYNNEISEKSEIFDDQFSVERPDGSNFTLKIRSTKLEDSAMYFCASSLRLHDSGNTIYFGEGSWLTVV.

V gene TRBV27 combines with J gene TRBJ1-1, with 10 positions matching TRBD1. The CDR3 totals 15 residues. In germline, CDR1 is MNHEY, CDR2 SMNVEV (reference sequence). V was pared by 0 bases and J by 5 bases, with 3 bases of the junction left unmatched. The CDR3: CASSLSGQGGTEAFF. The CDR3, as DNA: TGTGCCAGCAGTTTATCCGGACAGGGGGGGACTGAAGCTTTCTTT.

The chain joins TRBV28 to TRBJ1-3; no firm D call. From germline, CDR1 is MDHEN and CDR2 SYDVKM. The CDR3 contains 17 residues. The germline V and J ends were trimmed by 1 base and 0 bases, with 13 bases remaining between them. CDR3 in amino acids: CASSLYEVVFSGNTIYF. The DNA for the CDR3 is TGTGCCAGCAGTTTATATGAGGTGGTATTCTCTGGAAACACCATATATTTT.

The chain combines TRBV18 with TRBJ1-5; 7 bases match TRBD1. In germline, CDR1 is KGHSH, CDR2 LQKENI. The CDR3 loop spans 16 amino acids. Trimming at V came to 0 bases and at J to 6 bases, leaving 8 bases not matched to a gene. CDR3 bases: TGTGCCAGCTCACCACCGACTAACAGGGGTAGTCAGCCCCAGCATTTT. Translated: CASSPPTNRGSQPQHF.

V gene TRBV5-1 combines with J gene TRBJ2-5, with 9 positions matching TRBD2. The DNA end lines up better with TRBJ2-7; the J call may be wrong. Germline V lookup: CDR1 SGHRS, CDR2 YFSETQ. This CDR3 comprises 16 residues. CDR3 coding DNA: TGCGCCAGCAGCCTCTTTGTAGCGGGAGTTGAAGTCGAGCAGTACTTC. It specifies CASSLFVAGVEVEQYF.

The V call is TRBV29-1, the J call TRBJ2-2; D might be TRBD2 (5 bases). Trimming took 7 bases from V and 7 from J, leaving 19 bases between them. The CDR3 spans 14 residues. Germline CDR1 SQVTM, CDR2 ANQGSEA. The CDR3 coding sequence is TGCAGCGCCCTAGCCGCCGATTTGGGCGGGGAGCTGTTTTTT. Residues: CSALAADLGGELFF.

The rearrangement joins TRBV27 to TRBJ2-6; TRBD2 agrees at 8 bases. Germline V gene lookup returns CDR1 MNHEY and CDR2 SMNVEV (reference sequence). This CDR3 contains 19 residues. Trimming took 1 base from V and 0 from J; bases not matched to a gene: 8. As DNA, the CDR3 is TGTGCCAGCAGTTTATATCGGCTAGCGGGCTACTCTGGGGCCAACGTCCTGACTTTC. It yields the protein CASSLYRLAGYSGANVLTF. Variable domain in full (rest from reference TRBV27 and TRBJ2-6): EAQVTQNPRYLITVTGKKLTVTCSQNMNHEYMSWYRQDPGLGLRQIYYSMNVEVTDKGDVPEGYKVSRKEKRNFPLILESPSPNQTSLYFCASSLYRLAGYSGANVLTFGAGSRLTVL.

This chain uses TRBV28 with TRBJ2-2; 8 bases align to TRBD1. CDR3 size: 13 residues. Germline CDR1 and CDR2: MDHEN and SYDVKM. The trim removed 7 bases at V and 4 bases at J, leaving 2 bases unmatched. CDR3 protein: CASIQGATGELFF. The CDR3 region has the DNA TGTGCCAGCATCCAGGGGGCCACCGGGGAGCTGTTTTTT.

The rearrangement links TRBV18 to TRBJ2-7, with TRBD1 as a possible D gene (6 bases). The CDR3 length is 16 residues. Germline V CDR1 and CDR2: KGHSH, LQKENI. Trimming took off 3 bases at V and 0 bases at J, with 15 bases between the two ends. DNA of the CDR3: TGTGCCAGCTCACCTCCCGGAACAGGGCTCTCCTACGAGCAGTACTTC. This encodes CASSPPGTGLSYEQYF. Full variable domain (remainder filled in from reference TRBV18 and TRBJ2-7): NAGVMQNPRHLVRRRGQEARLRCSPMKGHSHVYWYRQLPEEGLKFMVYLQKENIIDESGMPKERFSAEFPKEGPSILRIQQVVRGDSAAYFCASSPPGTGLSYEQYFGPGTRLTVT.

The V call is TRBV28, the J call TRBJ1-4; D perhaps matches TRBD1 (5 bases). The germline CDR1 and CDR2 sequences are MDHEN and SYDVKM. V dropped 3 bases and J dropped 4 bases, with 15 bases sitting between them. The CDR3 spans 16 residues. The DNA for the CDR3 is TGTGCCAGCAGTTTCGGGGGGGGGTGGGGTAATGAAAAACTGTTTTTT. The encoded protein is CASSFGGGWGNEKLFF.

This clone has only one observation. The V and J genes are TRBV5-6 and TRBJ2-5; D is perhaps TRBD1 (6 bases). Judging by the DNA end, TRBJ2-7 fits better; the J call may be wrong. The CDR3 has 17 amino acids. The germline CDR1 and CDR2 sequences are SGHDT and YYEEEE. The CDR3 sequence is CASSLDKGGRGFYEQYF. The CDR3 DNA sequence: TGTGCCAGCAGCTTGGATAAAGGGGGACGCGGGTTCTACGAGCAGTACTTC.

J is TRBJ2-7 and V is TRBV5-4, with 7 positions matching TRBD1. The CDR3 covers 14 residues. CDR1 is SGHNT, CDR2 YYREEE, per germline (reference sequence). The V and J ends lost 3 bases and 0 bases, in that order; junction bases with no gene match: 3. The CDR3, as DNA: TGTGCCAGCAGCTCGACAGGGAGCTCCTACGAGCAGTACTTC. Protein sequence: CASSSTGSSYEQYF. The full variable domain, with the rest looked up from reference TRBV5-4 and TRBJ2-7, is ETGVTQSPTHLIKTRGQQVTLRCSSQSGHNTVSWYQQALGQGPQFIFQYYREEENGRGNFPPRFSGLQFPNYSSELNVNALELDDSALYLCASSSTGSSYEQYFGPGTRLTVT.

This clone was found a few times. The rearrangement links TRBV6-5 to TRBJ2-1; possibly TRBD2 for D (5 bases). CDR3 length: 14 amino acids. Germline CDR1 reads MNHEY; CDR2 reads SVGAGI. V was cut by 7 bases and J by 4 bases, with 14 bases left in between. CDR3 protein: CASTPHGDYNEQFF. The CDR3 DNA follows: TGTGCCAGCACCCCACACGGGGATTACAATGAGCAGTTCTTC.

This chain's CDR3 is CASSLAGGNQPQHF. The CDR3 DNA reads TGTGCCAGCAGCTTAGCAGGGGGCAATCAGCCCCAGCATTTT. The chain is built from TRBV7-9 and TRBJ1-5; D is possibly TRBD1 (5 bases). Trimming cost V 0 bases and J 2 bases, with 5 bases left between them. CDR3 length: 14 residues. Germline V gives CDR1 SEHNR, CDR2 FQNEAQ (reference sequence).

In its sample, this clone was seen once. The rearrangement links TRBV6-4 to TRBJ1-6, with 7 bases that match TRBD1. V lost 6 bases and J lost 0; bases outside the gene matches: 17. The CDR3 runs to 20 residues. In germline, CDR1 is MRHNA, CDR2 SNTAGT. In DNA, the CDR3 is TGTGCCAGCAGGACCGAACGACAGGGTCCTCGGGCCTCCTATAATTCACCCCTCCACTTT. Protein sequence: CASRTERQGPRASYNSPLHF.

V usage is TRBV11-3 and J usage is TRBJ2-2; 8 bases fit TRBD1. The junction had 7 bases not matched to a gene; V was cut back by 5 bases and J by 5 bases. CDR3 length: 15 residues. Germline CDR1 and CDR2: SGHNT and YENEEA. CDR3: CASSPGQGGTGELFF. The CDR3 DNA sequence: TGTGCCAGCAGCCCCGGACAGGGCGGGACCGGGGAGCTGTTTTTT. Full variable domain (missing parts from reference TRBV11-3 and TRBJ2-2): EAGVVQSPRYKIIEKKQPVAFWCNPISGHNTLYWYLQNLGQGPELLIRYENEEAVDDSQLPKDRFSAERLKGVDSTLKIQPAELGDSAVYLCASSPGQGGTGELFFGEGSRLTVL.

The chain joins TRBV5-1 to TRBJ2-7; the match to TRBD1 covers 8 bases. The CDR3 runs 16 residues. Germline lookup yields CDR1 SGHRS and CDR2 YFSETQ. With 4 bases clipped from V and 4 bases from J, the junction kept 13 bases outside the gene matches. The CDR3 loop reads CASSPHKTGVGYEQYF. For the CDR3, the DNA is TGCGCCAGCAGCCCACACAAGACAGGGGTGGGGTACGAGCAGTACTTC. Together with reference TRBV5-1 and TRBJ2-7, the CDR3 gives the full variable domain: KAGVTQTPRYLIKTRGQQVTLSCSPISGHRSVSWYQQTPGQGLQFLFEYFSETQRNKGNFPGRFSGRQFSNSRSEMNVSTLELGDSALYLCASSPHKTGVGYEQYFGPGTRLTVT.

This sequence joins TRBV11-2 and TRBJ2-5; 8 bases fit TRBD2. Per germline, CDR1 SGHAT and CDR2 FQNNGV. The CDR3 runs 12 residues. J gave up 5 bases and V 7 bases, and 3 bases lay outside the gene matches. CDR3: CASTAGDETQYF. Here the CDR3 DNA reads TGTGCCAGCACAGCGGGAGACGAGACCCAGTACTTC.

V usage is TRBV5-8 and J usage is TRBJ1-1; TRBD1 agrees at 12 bases. V shed 4 bases, J shed 1 base, and the junction held 5 bases outside the gene matches. Germline CDR1 and CDR2: SGHTS and YDEGEE. This CDR3 contains 16 residues. The CDR3 sequence is CASSRDRGLRNTEAFF. CDR3 in DNA: TGTGCCAGCAGCCGGGACAGGGGGCTACGGAACACTGAAGCTTTCTTT.